Below are 26 T cell receptor beta chains sequenced from a single sample in a study of blood T cell repertoires in COVID-19. Profiled with immunoSEQ multiplex PCR; TCRdb holds only in-frame clones, not every one. In the table there are 200,000 to 250,000 clones, roughly 84% of which are singletons. Sequenced input: peripheral blood. The receptor source for this set is a woman at least 80 years old with acute or convalescent COVID-19.

V gene TRBV4-2 combines with J gene TRBJ2-1; 10 bases fit TRBD2. The CDR3 runs to 15 residues. J gave up 7 bases and V 1 base, and 4 bases lay outside the gene matches. The germline V gene has CDR1 LGHNA and CDR2 YNFKEQ. CDR3 nucleotides: TGTGCCAGCAGCCAAGGTAGCGGGGGGACTAATGAGCAGTTCTTC. Its protein is CASSQGSGGTNEQFF.

This chain joins TRBV4-3 and TRBJ2-1; 10 bases agree with TRBD2. CDR1 and CDR2 from the germline V gene are LGHNA and YSLEER. Trimming took 0 bases from V and 5 from J; bases not matched to a gene: 16. The CDR3 has 20 residues. CDR3 nucleotides: TGCGCCAGCAGCCAAGATTATACTAGCGGGGTTACTATACTCGACAATGAGCAGTTCTTC. Translating gives CASSQDYTSGVTILDNEQFF.

The rearrangement joins TRBV6-5 to TRBJ2-1; TRBD1 aligns across 11 bases. J lost 8 bases, V lost 6 bases, and 9 bases had no gene match. The CDR3 has 15 amino acids. Germline CDR1 reads MNHEY; CDR2 reads SVGAGI. The CDR3 DNA sequence: TGTGCCAGCAGCCTCCCGGGACAGGGGGTCCATGAGCAGTTCTTC. Protein product: CASSLPGQGVHEQFF.

This chain uses TRBV19 with TRBJ1-5; TRBD1 is a possible D gene (5 bases). The ends were cut back, 4 bases at V and 7 bases at J, with 17 bases in the middle. In germline, CDR1 is LNHDA, CDR2 SQIVND (reference sequence). The CDR3 runs to 15 residues. Here the CDR3 reads CASSTPLGRGQPQHF. Written as DNA, the CDR3 is TGTGCCAGTAGTACCCCCTTGGGGAGGGGACAGCCCCAGCATTTT.

This clone turned up a few times. The V and J genes are TRBV30 and TRBJ2-2; 9 bases agree with TRBD1. The germline V gene encodes CDR1 GTSNPN and CDR2 SVGIG (reference sequence). The CDR3 runs 14 residues. After removal of 6 bases from V and 3 bases from J, the junction contained 5 bases not matched to a gene. DNA for the CDR3: TGTGCCTGCCGACAGGGGGAGTACACCGGGGAGCTGTTTTTT. Translated, it gives CACRQGEYTGELFF.

J is TRBJ1-4 and V is TRBV6-6; 7 bases match TRBD1. J was trimmed by 3 bases and V by 2 bases; bases with no gene match: 6. Germline CDR1 and CDR2: MNHNY and SVGAGI (reference sequence). The CDR3 is 16 residues long. The CDR3, as DNA: TGTGCCAGCAGTTACAAGGGGGACAGACCTAATGAAAAACTGTTTTTT. As protein: CASSYKGDRPNEKLFF.

This chain uses TRBV28 with TRBJ2-3; 7 bases line up with TRBD2. From germline, CDR1 is MDHEN and CDR2 SYDVKM. The length of the CDR3 is 16 residues. J lost 0 bases, V lost 2 bases, and 5 bases had no gene match. In nucleotides, the CDR3 is TGTGCCAGCAGTTTAAAGCCGCGGGGGAGCACAGATACGCAGTATTTT. The encoded protein is CASSLKPRGSTDTQYF.

The rearrangement links TRBV14 to TRBJ2-1; 8 positions match TRBD1. This CDR3 comprises 16 residues. V lost 2 bases to trimming and J lost 7 bases; unmatched junction nucleotides: 10. Germline V lookup: CDR1 SGHDN, CDR2 FVKESK. The CDR3 reads CASSQHRGARRNEQFF. DNA for the CDR3: TGTGCCAGCAGCCAACACAGGGGGGCTCGAAGGAATGAGCAGTTCTTC.

V gene TRBV19 combines with J gene TRBJ1-6, with D unclear. Per germline, CDR1 LNHDA and CDR2 SQIVND (reference sequence). Trimming shortened V by 3 bases and J by 6 bases, and 6 bases separated the two germline ends. CDR3 length: 13 amino acids. CDR3 in DNA: TGTGCCAGTAGTATGGGCCGTAATTCACCCCTCCACTTT. Encoded protein: CASSMGRNSPLHF.

The chain joins TRBV10-3 to TRBJ2-1; 12 bases are a match to TRBD2. With V trimmed by 6 bases and J by 8 bases, 5 bases remained unmatched. The germline V gene encodes CDR1 ENHRY and CDR2 SYGVKD. The CDR3 consists of 14 residues. The CDR3 protein is CAIRQTSGGDEQFF. CDR3 sequence (DNA): TGTGCCATCAGGCAGACTAGCGGGGGAGATGAGCAGTTCTTC.

Turning to this clone: The same CDR3 also results from other DNA sequences found in this sample. This chain joins TRBV19 and TRBJ2-7; possibly TRBD1 for D (6 bases). The CDR3 extends over 14 amino acids. V shed 4 bases and J shed 0 bases, with 10 bases lying between them. Germline V gene lookup returns CDR1 LNHDA and CDR2 SQIVND (reference sequence). The DNA for the CDR3 is TGTGCCAGTAGTACCCAGGGGCCCTCCTACGAGCAGTACTTC. This codes for CASSTQGPSYEQYF.

The V call is TRBV25-1, the J call TRBJ1-1; 9 positions match TRBD1. Germline assignment: CDR1 MGHDK and CDR2 SYGVNS. The CDR3 has 13 residues. V was clipped by 8 bases and J by 7 bases; unmatched bases: 8. Here the CDR3 reads CASQQGAGLEAFF. The CDR3 DNA sequence: TGTGCCAGCCAACAGGGGGCGGGCCTTGAAGCTTTCTTT.

The chain is built from TRBV29-1 and TRBJ2-6; 10 bases line up with TRBD1. Looked up from germline, CDR1 is SQVTM and CDR2 is ANQGSEA. Trimming cost V 4 bases and J 1 base; bases outside gene matches: 4. This CDR3 is built from 16 residues. Here the CDR3 reads CSVGLDRGSGANVLTF. DNA of the CDR3: TGCAGCGTTGGCCTGGACAGGGGGTCTGGGGCCAACGTCCTGACTTTC.

Regarding this clone: Other DNA sequences in the same sample also yield this CDR3. Here the CDR3 reads CSVERQANTEAFF. Written as DNA, the CDR3 is TGCAGCGTCGAGAGACAGGCGAACACTGAAGCTTTCTTT. This chain links TRBV29-1 with TRBJ1-1; the D gene is possibly TRBD1 (6 bases). V shed 6 bases and J shed 1 base, with 12 bases lying between them. This CDR3 spans 13 amino acids. In germline, CDR1 is SQVTM, CDR2 ANQGSEA.

The rearrangement joins TRBV6-5 to TRBJ2-1; 9 bases are shared with TRBD2. The ends lost 2 bases at V and 7 bases at J; junction bases unmatched: 9. This CDR3 region has 16 residues. The germline V gene has CDR1 MNHEY and CDR2 SVGAGI. The CDR3 DNA is TGTGCCAGCAGTTACGGGCGGGGGGGTATGGTGAATGAGCAGTTCTTC. Encoded protein: CASSYGRGGMVNEQFF.

This clone was observed a single time. This chain joins TRBV12-5 and TRBJ2-5; possible D gene TRBD2, 6 bases. CDR1 and CDR2 (germline): LGHNT, FRNRAP. The ends were cut back, 5 bases at V and 2 bases at J, with 9 bases in the middle. The CDR3 covers 13 residues. CDR3 nucleotide sequence: TGTGCTAGTGGTCCCGGACTACAAGAGACCCAGTACTTC. Its translation: CASGPGLQETQYF.

The genes are TRBV7-3 and TRBJ2-3, with TRBD2 matching over 13 bases. The CDR3 spans 16 residues. The V segment lost 4 bases and the J segment 4 bases; nucleotides outside the gene matches: 5. Germline lookup yields CDR1 SGHTA and CDR2 FQGTGA. CDR3 in amino acids: CASSSGLAGAADTQYF. The CDR3 DNA sequence: TGTGCCAGCAGCTCCGGACTAGCGGGGGCCGCAGATACGCAGTATTTT.

The chain couples TRBV19 to TRBJ1-5, with D possibly TRBD1 on 5 matching bases. Germline assignment: CDR1 LNHDA and CDR2 SQIVND (reference sequence). The ends were cut back, 6 bases at V and 4 bases at J, with 13 bases in the middle. This CDR3 contains 14 residues. The CDR3 sequence is CASRVAGWNQPQHF. In DNA, the CDR3 is TGTGCCAGTAGAGTGGCAGGGTGGAATCAGCCCCAGCATTTT. Together with reference TRBV19 and TRBJ1-5, the CDR3 gives the full variable domain: DGGITQSPKYLFRKEGQNVTLSCEQNLNHDAMYWYRQDPGQGLRLIYYSQIVNDFQKGDIAEGYSVSREKKESFPLTVTSAQKNPTAFYLCASRVAGWNQPQHFGDGTRLSIL.

The CDR3 coding sequence is TGTGCCAGTAGTCGCCGATATCCGGGACTAGCTATCGGGACGCAGTATTTT. As protein: CASSRRYPGLAIGTQYF. The chain joins TRBV19 to TRBJ2-3, with 9 bases fitting TRBD2. CDR3 size: 17 residues. Germline trimming cut 5 bases from V and 9 bases from J; bases unmatched to any gene: 18. The germline V gene encodes CDR1 LNHDA and CDR2 SQIVND (reference sequence).

V and J are TRBV9 and TRBJ2-3; the match to TRBD2 covers 11 bases. The length of the CDR3 is 16 residues. Germline CDR1 and CDR2: SGDLS and YYNGEE. The J segment lost 5 bases and the V segment lost 2 bases, leaving 7 bases of the junction unmatched. This CDR3 is CASSVSGGASGDTQYF. The CDR3 DNA sequence: TGTGCCAGCAGCGTTAGCGGGGGGGCGTCGGGAGATACGCAGTATTTT.

The chain uses TRBV7-9 and TRBJ2-7; 7 nucleotides agree with TRBD1. Per germline, CDR1 SEHNR and CDR2 FQNEAQ (reference sequence). Trimming at V came to 4 bases and at J to 5 bases, leaving 14 bases not matched to a gene. The CDR3 has 16 amino acids. CDR3 region: CASSSDRVGPRNEQYF. CDR3 nucleotides: TGTGCCAGCAGCTCAGACAGGGTGGGCCCGAGGAACGAGCAGTACTTC.

This clone has only one observation. The CDR3 DNA reads TGCACCAGCAGCCAAGATAGGGGGTGGTCCGGCTACACCTTC. Its translation is CTSSQDRGWSGYTF. The gene calls are TRBV1 and TRBJ1-2; no check of the table's D call, TRBD1, against the DNA was made. TRBV1 is shown as a pseudogene. The CDR3 is 14 residues long.

The chain joins TRBV2 to TRBJ2-3; D is undetermined. Deletions cut 2 bases from V and 2 bases from J, with 8 bases between. The CDR3 has 14 amino acids. The germline V gene has CDR1 SNHLY and CDR2 FYNNEI. The CDR3 region is CASSEILPTDTQYF. The CDR3 DNA reads TGTGCCAGCAGTGAAATACTACCCACAGATACGCAGTATTTT.

The V and J genes are TRBV12-3 or TRBV12-4 and TRBJ2-7; D gene ambiguous. The CDR3 contains 12 residues. The V end was cut by 6 bases, the J end by 2 bases, with 8 bases between. The CDR3 loop reads CASSLGTYEQYF. The DNA of the CDR3 is TGTGCCAGCAGCCTGGGCACCTACGAGCAGTACTTC.

The chain carries TRBV15 and TRBJ1-3, with D unclear. Germline V gene sequence: CDR1 LNHNV, CDR2 YYDKDF (reference sequence). The V and J ends lost 1 base and 3 bases respectively, with 10 bases between them. There are 15 residues in the CDR3. The DNA for the CDR3 is TGTGCCACCAGCAGAGGAGGAGGGTTTGGAAACACCATATATTTT. It specifies CATSRGGGFGNTIYF. Full variable domain (remainder filled in from reference TRBV15 and TRBJ1-3): DAMVIQNPRYQVTQFGKPVTLSCSQTLNHNVMYWYQQKSSQAPKLLFHYYDKDFNNEADTPDNFQSRRPNTSFCFLDIRSPGLGDTAMYLCATSRGGGFGNTIYFGEGSWLTVV.

J is TRBJ1-1 and V is TRBV18; D remains unclear. Germline CDR1 reads KGHSH; CDR2 reads LQKENI. Trimming cost V 1 base and J 1 base, with 16 bases left between them. The CDR3 has 17 residues. The CDR3 protein is CASSPRDSSMGNTEAFF. CDR3 DNA: TGTGCCAGCTCACCACGAGACTCTTCGATGGGGAACACTGAAGCTTTCTTT.